This is a list of T cell receptor beta chains from one sample in a study of blood T cell repertoires in COVID-19. The protocol was immunoSEQ multiplex PCR, while the TCRdb copy is restricted to in-frame clones and leaves out a portion. The sample yields hundreds of thousands of clones, 70% to 90% seen once. Sequencing was done on a sample of peripheral blood. These receptors were obtained from a man aged 45-65 years with COVID-19, enrolled during active disease. The CDR3 runs from the conserved cysteine through the conserved F or W. A D gene is named only where the DNA matches it firmly. The size field is filled for only some rows; it gives once, few, many or a size class.

D gene,clone size,V gene,J gene,CDR3 DNA,CDR3 protein
TRBD2,NA,TRBV19,TRBJ2-1,TGTGCCACCAAGATCGCAGGAGGCGGGGGGTGGGGAGCCAATGAGCAGTTCTTC,CATKIAGGGGWGANEQFF
NA,NA,TRBV5-5,TRBJ1-1,TGTGCCAGCAGCTTAACAGCGAACACTGAAGCTTTCTTT,CASSLTANTEAFF
NA,NA,TRBV19,TRBJ1-3,TGTGCCAGTAGTATAGCAACCGGCGGTTCCTCTGGAAACACCATATATTTT,CASSIATGGSSGNTIYF
TRBD2,NA,TRBV5-4,TRBJ2-7,TGTGCCAGCAGCTTGGAGGTTGGCGGGAGTTACGAGCAGTACTTC,CASSLEVGGSYEQYF
NA,NA,TRBV29-1,TRBJ2-7,TGCAGCGTTGACGCGGGATACGAGCAGTACTTC,CSVDAGYEQYF
TRBD2,NA,TRBV6-5,TRBJ2-2,TGTGCCAGCCGTCCGGGACTAGCGGCCGGGGAGCTGTTTTTT,CASRPGLAAGELFF
TRBD1,NA,TRBV25-1,TRBJ2-6,TGTGCCAGCAGCTCACAGGGGGCGCTTGGGGCCAACGTCCTGACTTTC,CASSSQGALGANVLTF
NA,NA,TRBV5-4,TRBJ2-5,TGTGCCAGCAGTCCGACAGTGCAAGAGACCCAGTACTTC,CASSPTVQETQYF
NA,NA,TRBV6-6,TRBJ1-2,TGTGCCAGCAGTTACACAGATTCGGGGGGGCAGGGTGGCTACACCTTC,CASSYTDSGGQGGYTF
NA,NA,TRBV19,TRBJ1-2,TGTGCCAGTAGTATAACCTCGGGCGGGGGTTTCTATGGCTACACCTTC,CASSITSGGGFYGYTF
TRBD1,NA,TRBV18,TRBJ1-1,TGTGCCAGCTCACCCCAGGAGGGGGCTAACACTGAAGCTTTCTTT,CASSPQEGANTEAFF
TRBD1,NA,TRBV3-1/TRBV3-2,TRBJ1-1,TGTGCCAGCAGCCCCCGGGACAGCCATTTGGGTGAAGCTTTCTTT,CASSPRDSHLGEAFF
TRBD2,NA,TRBV15,TRBJ2-3,TGTGCCACCAGCAGAGGACAGCGGGGGGACCTCACAGATACGCAGTATTTT,CATSRGQRGDLTDTQYF
TRBD1,NA,TRBV6-1,TRBJ1-6,TGTGCCAGCAGTGATACAGGGGACCGCCGAAGGTCCTATAATTCACCCCTCCACTTT,CASSDTGDRRRSYNSPLHF
NA,few,TRBV28,TRBJ1-5,TGTGCCAGCAGTTTCGGAGGGAACAATCAGCCCCAGCATTTT,CASSFGGNNQPQHF
NA,NA,TRBV5-6,TRBJ2-3,TGTGCCAGCAGCTTGATTGGGGGGTCCACAGATACGCAGTATTTT,CASSLIGGSTDTQYF
NA,NA,TRBV30,TRBJ2-1,TGTGCCTGGAGTGTGGTACGAGACAATGAGCAGTTCTTC,CAWSVVRDNEQFF
TRBD1,NA,TRBV19,TRBJ2-1,TGTGCCAGTAGGTTACAGGGGACCTACAATGAGCAGTTCTTC,CASRLQGTYNEQFF
NA,NA,TRBV28,TRBJ2-7,TGTGCCAGCAGTTTAGCGGGACAGAGCTCCTACGAGCAGTACTTC,CASSLAGQSSYEQYF
NA,NA,TRBV7-9,TRBJ2-7,TGTGCCAGCAGCCCCGTAACCTACAGGGAATTCTACGAGCAGTACTTC,CASSPVTYREFYEQYF
TRBD2,NA,TRBV7-2,TRBJ2-2,TGTGCCAGCAGCTCCTCGGGGGGGACGAACACCGGGGAGCTGTTTTTT,CASSSSGGTNTGELFF
TRBD1,NA,TRBV6-4,TRBJ1-2,TGTGCCAGCAGTGACCCAGGGACAGTAAGTTCTTATGGCTACACCTTC,CASSDPGTVSSYGYTF
NA,once,TRBV11-2,TRBJ1-3,TGTGCCAGCAGCTTAGATCTAGGTCTTGGAAACACCATATATTTT,CASSLDLGLGNTIYF
NA,NA,TRBV12-3/TRBV12-4,TRBJ1-6,TGTGCCAGCAGCCTCCGAGATTCACCCCTCCACTTT,CASSLRDSPLHF
NA,NA,TRBV2,TRBJ2-2,TGTGCCAGCAGAATACAGGGCGGGGGCACCGGGGAGCTGTTTTTT,CASRIQGGGTGELFF
NA,NA,TRBV2,TRBJ2-3,TGTGCCAGCAGTGAAGTTACTAGCACAGATACGCAGTATTTT,CASSEVTSTDTQYF
NA,NA,TRBV15,TRBJ2-1,TGTGCCACCAGCAGAGACACTTCTAGCACCGACTCCTACAATGAGCAGTTCTTC,CATSRDTSSTDSYNEQFF
NA,NA,TRBV2,TRBJ2-7,TGTGCCAGCCTGTTCCAGGGGAGCTCCTACGAGCAGTACTTC,CASLFQGSSYEQYF
TRBD2,NA,TRBV19,TRBJ2-1,TGTGCCAGTAGTATAAGTGGAGAGACGGGAGGCTCCTACAATGAGCAGTTCTTC,CASSISGETGGSYNEQFF
TRBD2,NA,TRBV2,TRBJ2-1,TGTGCCAGCACCGGGACTAGCGGGAGAGGTGAGCAGTTCTTC,CASTGTSGRGEQFF
NA,NA,TRBV7-2,TRBJ1-2,TGTGCCAGCAGCTTAACACATAACTATGGCTACACCTTC,CASSLTHNYGYTF
TRBD1,NA,TRBV19,TRBJ1-2,TGTGCCAGTAGAAGAAAGGACAGGGTCGTTCCCTATGGCTACACCTTC,CASRRKDRVVPYGYTF
TRBD1,NA,TRBV24-1,TRBJ2-1,TGTGCCACCAGTGATACCGGACAGGGAGAGTACAATGAGCAGTTCTTC,CATSDTGQGEYNEQFF
NA,NA,TRBV19,TRBJ1-4,TGTGCCAGCCAGACGGGTCATAATGAAAAACTGTTTTTT,CASQTGHNEKLFF
NA,few,TRBV24-1,TRBJ1-2,TGTGCCACCAGTGATTCAGCCAGGTCCTATGGCTACACCTTC,CATSDSARSYGYTF
TRBD2,NA,TRBV19,TRBJ2-3,TGTGCCAGTAGTATGCGGAGCGGGGGCCACACAGATACGCAGTATTTT,CASSMRSGGHTDTQYF
TRBD2,NA,TRBV3-1/TRBV3-2,TRBJ2-1,TGTGCCAGCAGCGAAGCGGGACTAGCAGACTACAATGAGCAGTTCTTC,CASSEAGLADYNEQFF